This paragraph covers one T cell receptor beta chain sequence. This CDR3 has 14 residues. Germline CDR1 SGDLS, CDR2 YYNGEE. Trimming pared 2 bases from V and 2 bases from J, leaving 10 bases between. This sample was included in a study of blood T cell repertoires in COVID-19. As for the study in general: From the United States, Italy and Spain came samples of acute and convalescent COVID-19. PBMCs, B-cell-depleted T cells, or T cells were the source of the cDNA or gDNA that made up the material.

Original methodology: Cell counts per sample came from amplifying reference gene primers. Libraries were prepared by immunoSEQ multiplex PCR; TCRdb keeps only in-frame clonotypes and omits some of them. The V and J calls and the clone size are those of that table, but D and trimming were determined from the DNA. Altogether just over 250,000 clones are present, more than 70% being singletons, with the ten largest covering 2% to 3%. The sequence was obtained from a woman between 50 and 59 years old with acute or convalescent COVID-19. The chain carries TRBV9 and TRBJ1-2; weak D call: TRBD1 (5 bases). The sequenced sample was peripheral blood. Here the CDR3 reads CASSVQQANYGYTF. The CDR3, as DNA: TGTGCCAGCAGCGTTCAACAGGCAAACTATGGCTACACCTTC. The complete variable domain, with remaining parts taken from reference TRBV9 and TRBJ1-2, reads DSGVTQTPKHLITATGQRVTLRCSPRSGDLSVYWYQQSLDQGLQFLIQYYNGEERAKGNILERFSAQQFPDLHSELNLSSLELGDSALYFCASSVQQANYGYTFGSGTRLTVV.